A single sample is the source of the 3 T cell receptor beta chains below, sequenced in a study of CXCR3-negative and CXCR3-positive naive CD8 T cells. Study results and limitations: Hydrophobicity of TRB CDR3s was greater in CXCR3-positive naive cells than in CXCR3-negative naive cells.

These receptors' targets are unknown. TRB cDNA was prepared as libraries by UMI-labeled 5' RACE. TCRdb reprocessed the 5' RACE reads, keeping one entry per CDR3 protein, no DNA. The sample features 55,000 to 65,000 distinct CDR3 sequences, with roughly 0.5% in its top ten. The sequencing sample was made of naive CXCR3+ CD8+ T cells from blood. Subset defined: CD45RO-CCR7+CD27+CD95- naive CD8+ T cells expressing CXCR3 (TNR3+). Every receptor here comes from a human donor in good health. Some clones in this sample may be carry-over from other donors' samples.

The chain combines TRBV7-8 with TRBJ2-1; without DNA, the TCRdb call of TRBD2 cannot be checked. Germline V gene lookup returns CDR1 SGHVS and CDR2 FQNEAQ. This CDR3 contains 17 residues. The CDR3 reads CASSPGTSGLSYNEQFF.

V gene TRBV27 combines with J gene TRBJ1-2; TCRdb returns TRBD1, unconfirmable since there is no DNA. Germline assignment: CDR1 MNHEY and CDR2 SMNVEV (reference sequence). CDR3 size: 13 residues. The chain's CDR3 is CASSPLGGRGYTF.

The CDR3: CASSSDSGITDTQYF. The chain recombines TRBV3-1 with TRBJ2-3; with no DNA, the TCRdb D assignment of TRBD2 cannot be verified. Germline V CDR1 and CDR2: LGHDT, YNNKEL (reference sequence). The length of the CDR3 is 15 residues.